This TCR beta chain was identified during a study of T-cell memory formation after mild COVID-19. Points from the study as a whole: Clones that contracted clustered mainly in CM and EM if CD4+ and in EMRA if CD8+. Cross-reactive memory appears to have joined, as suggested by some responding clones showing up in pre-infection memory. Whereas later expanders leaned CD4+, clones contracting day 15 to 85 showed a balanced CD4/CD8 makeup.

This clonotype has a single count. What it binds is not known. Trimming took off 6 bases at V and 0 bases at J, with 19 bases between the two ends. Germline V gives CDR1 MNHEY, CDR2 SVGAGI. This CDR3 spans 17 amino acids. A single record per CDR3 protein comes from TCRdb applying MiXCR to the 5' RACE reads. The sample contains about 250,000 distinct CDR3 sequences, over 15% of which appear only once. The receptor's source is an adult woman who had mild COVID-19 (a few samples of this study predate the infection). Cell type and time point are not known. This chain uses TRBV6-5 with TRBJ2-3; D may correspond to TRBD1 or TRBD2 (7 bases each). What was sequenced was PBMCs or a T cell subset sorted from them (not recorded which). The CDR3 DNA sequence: TGTGCCAGCAGAGCGGGACAGACCTACACTAGCACAGATACGCAGTATTTT. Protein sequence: CASRAGQTYTSTDTQYF.